This T cell receptor beta chain comes out of a study of blood T cells in healthy people across ages. Background on the study: Capture via template switching afforded approximately one barcoded beta molecule per two T cells.

Per the germline V gene, CDR1 is SGHKS and CDR2 is YYEKEE (reference sequence). The CDR3 sequence is 15 residues long. V shed 0 bases and J shed 1 base, with 10 bases lying between them. The authors ran a second PCR of roughly 6 to 12 cycles using a sample-barcoded 5' primer and a J-beta primer mix. TCRdb re-called the 5' RACE reads with MiXCR, one entry per CDR3 protein. Of hundreds of thousands of distinct CDR3 sequences in the sample, under 30% were seen once. Separately, the same data were catalogued under a study of T cells of mothers and their children. This second study says: Reads obtained per mother exceeded 10 million TCR beta CDR3 reads, with roughly 3 million obtained per child.

This sequence was found in a boy between 5 and 17 years old in good health. This chain links TRBV5-5 with TRBJ1-2; the D is unclear. The sequenced sample was blood. The CDR3 protein is CASSLVVQINYGYTF. The DNA for the CDR3 is TGTGCCAGCAGCTTGGTGGTTCAGATTAACTATGGCTACACCTTC.